A selection of T cell receptor beta chains follows, all from one sample in a study of radiation and T cells in renal cell carcinoma. Repertoires were generated with immunoSEQ multiplex PCR, while TCRdb's copy carries only in-frame clones and drops some. The table lists 60,000 to 75,000 clones, 65% to 80% of them singletons, with approximately 6.8% in the top ten. Sample: blood, taken from a patient whose treatment included radiotherapy and nephrectomy. These receptors came from a man between 60 and 75 years old with renal cell carcinoma. Each CDR3 is given with its conserved first and last residue. Each record gives: V gene, J gene, clone size, D gene, CDR3 protein, CDR3 DNA. D genes are given only for firm matches. Not every row has a clone size; where given, it reads once, few, many or a size class.

>TRBV29-1|TRBJ2-3|few|-
CSSAPAVGTDTQYF
TGCAGCTCAGCCCCCGCTGTGGGGACAGATACGCAGTATTTT
>TRBV9|TRBJ2-5|-|-
CASSTYQETQYF
TGTGCCAGCAGCACGTACCAAGAGACCCAGTACTTC
>TRBV19|TRBJ2-5|-|-
CASREKGTETQYF
TGTGCCAGTAGGGAAAAGGGTACGGAGACCCAGTACTTC
>TRBV7-9|TRBJ1-1|-|-
CANQGDMNTEAFF
TGTGCCAACCAGGGTGACATGAACACTGAAGCTTTCTTT
>TRBV7-3|TRBJ2-3|-|TRBD2
CASSFSGKDTDTQYF
TGTGCCAGCAGCTTTAGCGGGAAGGACACAGATACGCAGTATTTT
>TRBV7-9|TRBJ2-1|-|TRBD2
CASSLALAGTYNEQFF
TGTGCCAGCAGCCTCGCGCTAGCGGGAACCTACAATGAGCAGTTCTTC
>TRBV4-3|TRBJ2-7|-|TRBD1
CASSRDYQGASYEQYF
TGCGCCAGCAGCCGAGATTATCAGGGGGCTTCCTACGAGCAGTACTTC
>TRBV5-1|TRBJ1-1|-|TRBD1
CASSWDSLNTEAFF
TGCGCCAGCAGCTGGGACAGCTTGAACACTGAAGCTTTCTTT
>TRBV7-9|TRBJ2-3|-|-
CASSSTGNLDF
TGTGCCAGCAGCTCCACGGGCAACCTCGATTTT
>TRBV7-9|TRBJ1-1|-|-
CASSFGGLITEAFF
TGTGCCAGCAGCTTCGGGGGGCTTATAACTGAAGCTTTCTTT
>TRBV19|TRBJ2-3|-|TRBD2
CASSTGLARTTDTQYF
TGTGCCAGTAGTACGGGACTAGCAAGGACCACAGATACGCAGTATTTT
>TRBV10-1|TRBJ2-5|-|-
CASSAGRAETQYF
TGCGCCAGCAGCGCCGGCCGGGCGGAGACCCAGTACTTC
>TRBV11-3|TRBJ2-5|-|-
CASSSSSTGGKTQYF
TGTGCCAGCAGCTCGAGTTCGACAGGTGGAAAGACCCAGTACTTC
>TRBV11-3|TRBJ2-2|-|TRBD1
CASSSDRLNTGELFF
TGTGCCAGCAGCTCGGACAGGCTGAACACCGGGGAGCTGTTTTTT